The T cell receptor (beta chain) under discussion was sequenced for a study of beta chain features in type 1 diabetes. Per the germline V gene, CDR1 is GTSNPN and CDR2 is SVGIG (reference sequence). The length of the CDR3 is 14 residues. The ends were cut back, 8 bases at V and 4 bases at J, with 21 bases in the middle. Every bit of the isolated RNA underwent reverse transcription, so sequencing read expressed TCRB transcripts. Profiled with immunoSEQ multiplex PCR; TCRdb holds only in-frame clones, not every one. The sample holds more than 30,000 clones, around 60% seen once. The chain joins TRBV30 to TRBJ2-7, with a tentative D call TRBD2 (5 bases). The receptor comes from a woman aged 30 to 39 in good health. Sequenced sample: Tregs from blood. The CDR3 DNA follows: TGTGCCGTGCTTTTGACACCGGGGAATTACGAGCAGTACTTC. Translation gives CAVLLTPGNYEQYF.